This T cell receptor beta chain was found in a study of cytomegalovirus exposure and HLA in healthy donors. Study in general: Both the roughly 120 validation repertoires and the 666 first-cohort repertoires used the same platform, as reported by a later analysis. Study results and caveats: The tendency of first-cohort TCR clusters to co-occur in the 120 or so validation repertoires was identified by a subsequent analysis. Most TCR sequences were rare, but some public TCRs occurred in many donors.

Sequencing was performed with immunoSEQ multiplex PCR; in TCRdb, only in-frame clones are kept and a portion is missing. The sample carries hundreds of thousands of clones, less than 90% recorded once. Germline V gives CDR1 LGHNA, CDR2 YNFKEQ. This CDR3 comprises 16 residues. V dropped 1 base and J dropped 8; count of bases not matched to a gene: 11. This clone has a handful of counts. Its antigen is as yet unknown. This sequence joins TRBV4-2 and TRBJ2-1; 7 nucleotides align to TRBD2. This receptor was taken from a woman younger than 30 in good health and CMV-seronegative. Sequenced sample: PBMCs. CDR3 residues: CASSQGRASGGDEQFF. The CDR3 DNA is TGTGCCAGCAGCCAAGGTCGGGCTAGCGGAGGGGATGAGCAGTTCTTC.